These T cell receptor beta chains were read from a single sample in a study of T-cell memory formation after mild COVID-19. TCRdb processed the 5' RACE reads anew with MiXCR; each CDR3 protein has one entry. The sample holds about 430,000 distinct CDR3 sequences, 24% seen once. Sequenced sample: PBMCs or a T cell subset sorted from them (not recorded which). The receptors derive from an adult woman who had mild COVID-19 (a few samples of this study predate the infection). Cell type and time point are not known. CDR3s include the opening cysteine and the closing phenylalanine or tryptophan. Fields, in order: J gene, V gene, D gene, clone size, CDR3 protein, CDR3 DNA. A D gene is named only where the DNA matches it firmly. Clone size is not always given. Where it is, it says once, few, many or a class for expanded clones.

TRBJ1-5,TRBV29-1,NA,NA,CSVGAGANQPQHF,TGCAGCGTTGGTGCAGGGGCTAATCAGCCCCAGCATTTT
TRBJ2-1,TRBV20-1,TRBD1,NA,CSARPRGNEQFF,TGCAGTGCTAGACCCAGGGGGAATGAGCAGTTCTTC
TRBJ2-1,TRBV20-1,NA,few,CSARDSGPRIYNEQFF,TGCAGTGCTAGAGACTCGGGACCGAGAATCTACAATGAGCAGTTCTTC
TRBJ1-1,TRBV29-1,NA,few,CSWGDTEAFF,TGCAGCTGGGGGGACACTGAAGCTTTCTTT
TRBJ1-2,TRBV29-1,TRBD1,NA,CSAPGQGGKANYGYTF,TGCAGCGCCCCGGGACAGGGAGGGAAGGCTAACTATGGCTACACCTTC
TRBJ1-2,TRBV7-8,NA,few,CASSLRTAFDGYTF,TGTGCCAGCAGCTTAAGGACAGCTTTTGATGGCTACACCTTC
TRBJ2-3,TRBV4-1,NA,NA,CASSQESEIDTQYF,TGCGCCAGCAGCCAAGAGTCTGAAATAGATACGCAGTATTTT
TRBJ1-3,TRBV6-5,NA,few,CASSYSRQHSGNTIYF,TGTGCCAGCAGTTACTCGAGACAGCACTCTGGAAACACCATATATTTT
TRBJ2-3,TRBV9,NA,NA,CASSEGGSDTQYF,TGTGCCAGCAGCGAGGGGGGCTCAGATACGCAGTATTTT
TRBJ2-7,TRBV5-6,TRBD2,NA,CASSFGGIEQYF,TGTGCCAGCAGCTTCGGGGGGATCGAGCAGTACTTC
TRBJ2-1,TRBV4-2,TRBD2,few,CASSNSAGTSYNEQFF,TGTGCCAGCAGCAACTCAGCGGGGACTTCCTACAATGAGCAGTTCTTC
TRBJ1-1,TRBV11-2,NA,NA,CASSPGRARGRTEAFF,TGTGCCAGCAGCCCGGGTAGAGCCCGGGGGCGGACTGAAGCTTTCTTT
TRBJ1-1,TRBV25-1,NA,few,CASSEDRWTEAFF,TGTGCCAGCAGCGAGGACCGGTGGACTGAAGCTTTCTTT
TRBJ1-5,TRBV5-1,NA,many,CASSPVPRGGYSNQPQHF,TGCGCCAGCAGCCCGGTCCCGAGGGGAGGGTATAGCAATCAGCCCCAGCATTTT
TRBJ1-3,TRBV7-2,NA,NA,CASGGDSGNTIYF,TGTGCCAGCGGAGGGGACTCTGGAAACACCATATATTTT
TRBJ2-7,TRBV12-3/TRBV12-4,NA,few,CASHKGGLSYEQYF,TGTGCCAGCCATAAGGGTGGACTGTCCTACGAGCAGTACTTC
TRBJ2-7,TRBV11-1,NA,few,CASSLDQGYYEQYF,TGTGCCAGCAGCTTAGACCAGGGTTACTACGAGCAGTACTTC
TRBJ2-5,TRBV7-9,TRBD1,few,CASSHGTGPETQYF,TGTGCCAGCAGCCATGGGACAGGGCCAGAGACCCAGTACTTC
TRBJ1-1,TRBV6-2/TRBV6-3,TRBD1,many,CASSDLGTGGTEAFF,TGTGCCAGCAGTGACCTTGGGACAGGGGGGACTGAAGCTTTCTTT
TRBJ2-2,TRBV29-1,NA,NA,CSVVGGIGELFF,TGCAGCGTTGTTGGGGGGATCGGGGAGCTGTTTTTT
TRBJ2-3,TRBV27,TRBD2,NA,CASSPSSGLGDTQYF,TGTGCCAGCAGCCCATCTAGCGGTTTAGGAGATACGCAGTATTTT
TRBJ1-2,TRBV29-1,NA,few,CSVVGSNWYTF,TGCAGCGTTGTAGGGTCTAACTGGTACACCTTC
TRBJ2-1,TRBV27,TRBD1,NA,CASSTIITGGEFF,TGTGCCAGCAGTACAATAATTACAGGGGGTGAGTTCTTC
TRBJ1-2,TRBV19,TRBD1,NA,CASMKDRGQTYGYTF,TGTGCCAGTATGAAGGACAGGGGGCAGACCTATGGCTACACCTTC
TRBJ2-3,TRBV7-2,NA,many,CASSFLAGSADTQYF,TGTGCCAGCAGCTTTCTGGCGGGGAGCGCAGATACGCAGTATTTT
TRBJ2-7,TRBV14,NA,few,CASSQGWSKEYF,TGTGCCAGCAGCCAAGGCTGGAGTAAGGAGTACTTC
TRBJ2-1,TRBV5-1,NA,few,CASSLRGAIYNEQFF,TGCGCCAGCAGCTTGCGGGGGGCGATCTACAATGAGCAGTTCTTC
TRBJ2-1,TRBV4-2,NA,NA,CASSQDGGTSYNEQFF,TGTGCCAGCAGCCAAGATGGGGGGACATCCTACAATGAGCAGTTCTTC
TRBJ1-4,TRBV6-5,NA,NA,CASRRTATNEKLFF,TGTGCCAGCAGGCGGACAGCAACTAATGAAAAACTGTTTTTT
TRBJ2-3,TRBV12-3/TRBV12-4,TRBD2,NA,CASSSGGPGDTQYF,TGTGCCAGCAGTTCGGGGGGGCCAGGGGATACGCAGTATTTT
TRBJ2-2,TRBV7-9,TRBD1,few,CASTPGGQPNTGELFF,TGTGCCAGCACCCCAGGGGGACAGCCGAACACCGGGGAGCTGTTTTTT
TRBJ2-1,TRBV12-3/TRBV12-4,TRBD2,NA,CASSRSGRADEQFF,TGTGCCAGCAGCCGCAGCGGGAGGGCGGATGAGCAGTTCTTC
TRBJ1-4,TRBV7-2,TRBD1,few,CASSLDRARGGANEKLFF,TGTGCCAGCAGCTTGGACAGGGCACGTGGCGGGGCTAATGAAAAACTGTTTTTT
TRBJ1-4,TRBV4-1,NA,NA,CASSQDSLRAISGKLFF,TGCGCCAGCAGCCAAGATAGTCTTCGGGCGATTTCCGGAAAACTGTTTTTT
TRBJ1-2,TRBV12-3/TRBV12-4,NA,NA,CASSNPLDGYTF,TGTGCCAGCAGTAACCCTTTAGATGGCTACACCTTC
TRBJ2-7,TRBV6-1,TRBD1,NA,CASVGQVAYEQYF,TGTGCCAGCGTTGGACAGGTCGCCTACGAGCAGTACTTC
TRBJ2-1,TRBV12-3/TRBV12-4,NA,NA,CASSGMGHEQFF,TGTGCCAGCAGCGGGATGGGGCATGAGCAGTTCTTC
TRBJ2-7,TRBV6-2/TRBV6-3,TRBD2,few,CASRSQRDRSSYEQYF,TGTGCCAGCAGGAGCCAGCGGGACCGGAGCTCCTACGAGCAGTACTTC
TRBJ2-7,TRBV6-2/TRBV6-3,NA,once,CASSTQPGQPQAIYEQYF,TGTGCCAGCAGTACTCAGCCCGGCCAGCCCCAAGCGATCTACGAGCAGTACTTC
TRBJ2-1,TRBV28,TRBD2,NA,CASTSGTTSYNEQFF,TGTGCCAGCACCTCCGGGACTACCTCCTACAATGAGCAGTTCTTC
TRBJ1-1,TRBV12-3/TRBV12-4,NA,NA,CASSGMRETGNTEAFF,TGTGCCAGCAGTGGCATGCGGGAGACAGGGAACACTGAAGCTTTCTTT
TRBJ2-1,TRBV11-2,NA,few,CASIPRGGAYNEQFF,TGTGCCAGCATCCCGAGGGGGGGGGCCTACAATGAGCAGTTCTTC